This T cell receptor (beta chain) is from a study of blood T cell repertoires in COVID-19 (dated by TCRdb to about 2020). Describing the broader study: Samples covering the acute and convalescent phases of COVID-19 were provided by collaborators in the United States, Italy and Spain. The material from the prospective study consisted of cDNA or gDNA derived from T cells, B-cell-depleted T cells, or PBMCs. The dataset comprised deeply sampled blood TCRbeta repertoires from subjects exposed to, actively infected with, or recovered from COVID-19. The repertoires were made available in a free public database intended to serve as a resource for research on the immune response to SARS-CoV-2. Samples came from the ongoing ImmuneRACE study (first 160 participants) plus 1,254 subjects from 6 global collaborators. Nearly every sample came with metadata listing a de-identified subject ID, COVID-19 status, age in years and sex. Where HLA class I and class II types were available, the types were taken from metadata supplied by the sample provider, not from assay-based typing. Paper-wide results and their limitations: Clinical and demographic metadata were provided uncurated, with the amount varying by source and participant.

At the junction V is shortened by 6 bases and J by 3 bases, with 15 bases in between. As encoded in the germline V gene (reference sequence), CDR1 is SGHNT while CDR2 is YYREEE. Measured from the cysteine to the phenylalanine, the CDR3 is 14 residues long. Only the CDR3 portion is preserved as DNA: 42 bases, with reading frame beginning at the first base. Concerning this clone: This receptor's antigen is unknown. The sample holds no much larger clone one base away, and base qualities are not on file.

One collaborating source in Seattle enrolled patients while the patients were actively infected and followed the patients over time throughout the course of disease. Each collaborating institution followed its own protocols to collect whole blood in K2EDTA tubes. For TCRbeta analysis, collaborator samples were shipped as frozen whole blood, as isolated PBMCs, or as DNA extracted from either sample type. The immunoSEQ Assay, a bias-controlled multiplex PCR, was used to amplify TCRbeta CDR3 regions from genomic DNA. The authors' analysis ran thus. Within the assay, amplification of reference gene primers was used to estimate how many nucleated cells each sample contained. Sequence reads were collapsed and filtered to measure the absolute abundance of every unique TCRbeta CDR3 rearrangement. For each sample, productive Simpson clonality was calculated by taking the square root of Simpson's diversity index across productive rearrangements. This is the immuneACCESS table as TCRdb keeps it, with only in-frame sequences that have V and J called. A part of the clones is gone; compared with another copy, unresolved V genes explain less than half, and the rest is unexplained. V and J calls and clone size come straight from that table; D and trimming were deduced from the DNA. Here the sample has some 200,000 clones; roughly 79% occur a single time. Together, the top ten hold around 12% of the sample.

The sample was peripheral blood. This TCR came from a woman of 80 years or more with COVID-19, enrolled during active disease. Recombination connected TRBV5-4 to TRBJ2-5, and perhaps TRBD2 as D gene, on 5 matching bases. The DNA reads TGTGCCAGCACCTCGGACTGGTTAAAAGAGACCCAGTACTTC. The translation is CASTSDWLKETQYF. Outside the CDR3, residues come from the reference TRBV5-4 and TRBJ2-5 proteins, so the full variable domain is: ETGVTQSPTHLIKTRGQQVTLRCSSQSGHNTVSWYQQALGQGPQFIFQYYREEENGRGNFPPRFSGLQFPNYSSELNVNALELDDSALYLCASTSDWLKETQYFGPGTRLLVL.